This T cell receptor beta chain was captured by sequencing in a study of cytomegalovirus exposure and HLA in healthy donors. Across the whole study: Unique TCRs from HLA-typed donors, 70 million to 100 million of them, were held in an early data release. Whole-study findings and limits: Reports indicated that the classifier achieved high specificity and sensitivity in diagnosing cytomegalovirus status.

V lost 4 bases and J lost 3; bases outside the gene matches: 9. The CDR3 covers 16 residues. CDR1 and CDR2 from the germline V gene are SGHRS and YFSETQ. Details on this clone: Its antigen remains unknown.

The PCR ran on 60 Vbeta and 13 Jbeta primers. This table comes from immunoSEQ multiplex PCR, and its TCRdb copy is limited to in-frame clones, with some not included. The sample contains around 110,000 clones, 70% to 80% of which appear only once. This receptor was identified in a woman between 18 and 30 years old in good health and CMV-seronegative. The V call is TRBV5-1, the J call TRBJ2-5, with 10 bases lining up with TRBD1. Material for sequencing was PBMCs. The CDR3 here is CASSPLGDRGEETQYF. The CDR3 bases are TGCGCCAGCAGCCCCTTAGGGGACAGGGGAGAAGAGACCCAGTACTTC.